The 18 T cell receptor beta chains given below trace back to one sample, sequenced in a study of cytomegalovirus exposure and HLA in healthy donors (dated by TCRdb to the late 2010s). The receptor library was made with the immunoSEQ multiplex PCR assay. In its TCRdb copy, this immuneACCESS table keeps in-frame sequences only and misses some clones. Where compared with another copy, unresolved V genes explain less than half of these, and the others have no known cause. Present in this sample are about 180,000 clones, about 89% of which were seen just once. The ten largest clonotypes hold 2.7% of the sample. Sequencing was carried out using PBMCs. These receptors were obtained from a man between 18 and 29 years old in good health and CMV-seropositive.

The chain employs TRBV30 and TRBJ1-3, with D hard to call. Germline assignment: CDR1 GTSNPN and CDR2 SVGIG (reference sequence). Trimming shortened V by 8 bases and J by 0 bases, and 14 bases separated the two germline ends. The length of the CDR3 is 14 residues. The CDR3 is CAAQAGNSGNTIYF. The CDR3 DNA sequence: TGTGCCGCGCAAGCGGGGAACTCTGGAAACACCATATATTTT. Filled out from reference TRBV30 and TRBJ1-3, the complete variable domain reads SQTIHQWPATLVQPVGSPLSLECTVEGTSNPNLYWYRQAAGRGLQLLFYSVGIGQISSEVPQNLSASRPQDRQFILSSKKLLLSDSGFYLCAAQAGNSGNTIYFGEGSWLTVV.

The chain employs TRBV2 and TRBJ2-7; 7 bases align to TRBD2. Germline lookup yields CDR1 SNHLY and CDR2 FYNNEI. V was clipped by 3 bases and J by 0 bases; unmatched bases: 11. The CDR3 is 17 amino acids. The CDR3 DNA is TGTGCCAGCAGTGAGCCGGTGGGGGGGGACTACTCCTACGAGCAGTACTTC. Its protein is CASSEPVGGDYSYEQYF.

The rearrangement uses TRBV7-9 and TRBJ1-6; perhaps TRBD1 as D (6 bases). This CDR3 region has 15 residues. Trimming removed 5 bases from V and 10 bases from J, with 18 bases in between. Per the germline V gene, CDR1 is SEHNR and CDR2 is FQNEAQ (reference sequence). CDR3 sequence reads: CASSPGGARESPLHF. As DNA, the CDR3 is TGTGCCAGCAGCCCTGGGGGGGCTCGTGAGTCACCCCTCCACTTT.

On this clone: This same CDR3 is encoded by further DNA sequences in the sample. The J gene is TRBJ2-7, the V gene TRBV7-9, with D possibly being TRBD2 (6 bases). The CDR3 length is 12 residues. V lost 5 bases and J 4 bases, leaving 9 bases between the germline ends. Germline CDR1 reads SEHNR; CDR2 reads FQNEAQ (reference sequence). The CDR3 protein is CASSPAGYEQYF. The CDR3 DNA follows: TGTGCCAGCAGCCCCGCGGGGTACGAGCAGTACTTC.

The chain couples TRBV13 to TRBJ1-5, with TRBD1 matching over 12 bases. Germline trimming cut 5 bases from V and 4 bases from J; bases unmatched to any gene: 12. CDR3 length: 18 residues. CDR1 is PRHDT, CDR2 FYEKMQ, per germline (reference sequence). CDR3 region: CASSERGQGALRNQPQHF. In DNA form, the CDR3 reads TGTGCCAGCAGCGAGAGGGGACAGGGGGCTCTAAGAAATCAGCCCCAGCATTTT. The whole variable domain, filled in from reference TRBV13 and TRBJ1-5, reads AAGVIQSPRHLIKEKRETATLKCYPIPRHDTVYWYQQGPGQDPQFLISFYEKMQSDKGSIPDRFSAQQFSDYHSELNMSSLELGDSALYFCASSERGQGALRNQPQHFGDGTRLSIL.

The V and J genes are TRBV7-9 and TRBJ1-3; no firm D call. From germline, CDR1 is SEHNR and CDR2 FQNEAQ (reference sequence). The CDR3 spans 14 residues. The V and J ends lost 1 base and 2 bases respectively, with 6 bases between them. CDR3 sequence (DNA): TGTGCCAGCAGCTTAGTTTCGGCTGGAAACACCATATATTTT. Residues: CASSLVSAGNTIYF.

This chain joins TRBV5-4 and TRBJ2-7; weak D call: TRBD2 (5 bases). The germline V gene encodes CDR1 SGHNT and CDR2 YYREEE (reference sequence). The CDR3 contains 15 residues. Trimming took off 0 bases at V and 0 bases at J, with 10 bases between the two ends. The CDR3 loop is CASSLDPSGSYEQYF. CDR3 in DNA: TGTGCCAGCAGCTTGGATCCGAGCGGCTCCTACGAGCAGTACTTC.

This clone was counted a few times. CDR3: CASSLSRRGQTEAFF. CDR3 nucleotides: TGTGCCAGCAGTTTATCGAGGAGGGGGCAGACTGAAGCTTTCTTT. This chain connects TRBV27 to TRBJ1-1, with 7 positions matching TRBD1. With V trimmed by 0 bases and J by 5 bases, 6 bases remained unmatched. In germline, CDR1 is MNHEY, CDR2 SMNVEV (reference sequence). The CDR3 totals 15 residues.

This clone was counted once. V and J are TRBV18 and TRBJ2-7, with 7 bases fitting TRBD1. The J segment lost 0 bases and the V segment lost 8 bases, leaving 7 bases of the junction unmatched. Germline values: CDR1 KGHSH, CDR2 LQKENI. The CDR3 covers 14 residues. In DNA, the CDR3 is TGTGCCAGCACACGGGCAGGGGGCTCCTACGAGCAGTACTTC. Translated, it gives CASTRAGGSYEQYF.

The chain recombines TRBV7-2 with TRBJ1-5; D gene ambiguous. The CDR3 is 15 amino acids. CDR1 SGHTA and CDR2 FQGNSA come from the germline V gene. Trimming pared 0 bases from V and 0 bases from J, leaving 6 bases between. This chain's CDR3 is CASSLAQSSNQPQHF. The CDR3 DNA reads TGTGCCAGCAGCTTAGCACAGTCTAGCAATCAGCCCCAGCATTTT.

This chain links TRBV27 with TRBJ2-7, with 7 bases identical to TRBD1. Unmatched junction bases numbered 22, after V lost 8 bases and J lost 3 bases. Looked up from germline, CDR1 is MNHEY and CDR2 is SMNVEV (reference sequence). The CDR3 has 18 residues. The CDR3 protein is CASLKSTGPGYGYYEQYF. In DNA, the CDR3 is TGTGCCAGCCTTAAATCGACAGGGCCGGGATATGGGTACTACGAGCAGTACTTC.

This chain joins TRBV4-3 and TRBJ2-1; 14 bases fit TRBD2. Germline lookup yields CDR1 LGHNA and CDR2 YSLEER. CDR3 length equals 15 residues. Trimming removed 5 bases from V and 5 bases from J; junction bases left unmatched: 2. The CDR3 nucleotides read TGCGCCAGCAGCTGGGGACTAGCGGGGGACAATGAGCAGTTCTTC. Translation gives CASSWGLAGDNEQFF.

The chain carries TRBV9 and TRBJ2-7; 9 nucleotides agree with TRBD2. This CDR3 contains 14 residues. The trim removed 2 bases at V and 3 bases at J, leaving 3 bases unmatched. Germline V gene data show CDR1 as SGDLS and CDR2 as YYNGEE. Written as DNA, the CDR3 is TGTGCCAGCAGCGTTTCGACTAGCGGCTACGAGCAGTACTTC. Protein product: CASSVSTSGYEQYF.

This chain links TRBV19 with TRBJ1-5; 10 bases map to TRBD1. The CDR3 loop spans 14 amino acids. V trimming: 7 bases; J trimming: 4 bases; junction bases outside the gene matches: 4. Germline V gene sequence: CDR1 LNHDA, CDR2 SQIVND (reference sequence). CDR3 DNA sequence: TGTGCCAGTAACATGGGACAGGGGAATCAGCCCCAGCATTTT. It encodes CASNMGQGNQPQHF.

The chain has TRBV19 and TRBJ1-2; D remains unclear. Germline V gene sequence: CDR1 LNHDA, CDR2 SQIVND (reference sequence). CDR3 length: 14 residues. Trimming took 3 bases from V and 2 from J, leaving 10 bases between them. The CDR3 DNA reads as TGTGCCAGTAGTATTATAACGGGGAACTATGGCTACACCTTC. This sequence encodes CASSIITGNYGYTF.

The gene calls are TRBV2 and TRBJ2-2, with D unresolved. The germline gives CDR1 SNHLY, CDR2 FYNNEI. V lost 4 bases to trimming and J lost 2 bases, with 5 bases between them. CDR3 length equals 13 residues. Written as DNA, the CDR3 is TGTGCCAGCAGTGCACTCAACACCGGGGAGCTGTTTTTT. Encoded protein: CASSALNTGELFF. The full variable domain, in which reference TRBV2 and TRBJ2-2 provide the parts outside the CDR3, is EPEVTQTPSHQVTQMGQEVILRCVPISNHLYFYWYRQILGQKVEFLVSFYNNEISEKSEIFDDQFSVERPDGSNFTLKIRSTKLEDSAMYFCASSALNTGELFFGEGSRLTVL.

V and J are TRBV28 and TRBJ1-3, with no clear D. The ends were cut back, 6 bases at V and 0 bases at J, with 9 bases in the middle. Looked up from germline, CDR1 is MDHEN and CDR2 is SYDVKM. CDR3 size: 14 residues. The CDR3 spells CASRGGYSGNTIYF. CDR3 coding DNA: TGTGCCAGCAGGGGCGGGTACTCTGGAAACACCATATATTTT.

Written as DNA, the CDR3 is TGTGCCAGCAGCGTGACAGGGGGCGCGGACTATGGCTACACCTTC. Protein product: CASSVTGGADYGYTF. The chain couples TRBV5-6 to TRBJ1-2; 10 bases line up with TRBD1. Germline CDR1 is SGHDT and CDR2 is YYEEEE. V lost 4 bases to trimming and J lost 3 bases; unmatched junction nucleotides: 6. The CDR3 is made up of 15 amino acids.